This T cell receptor beta chain was documented in a study of blood T cell repertoires in COVID-19. At the level of the study: From T cells, B-cell-depleted T cells, or PBMCs came the material, which was cDNA or gDNA.

Sequenced by immunoSEQ multiplex PCR; TCRdb stores in-frame clones only, minus some. The sample yields under 200,000 clones, about 90% seen once. Germline loops: CDR1 LNHDA, CDR2 SQIVND (reference sequence). The CDR3 runs to 13 residues. Trimming at V came to 11 bases and at J to 13 bases, leaving 13 bases not matched to a gene. This clonotype was obtained from a man aged 35 to 55 with active or convalescent COVID-19. The genes are TRBV19 and TRBJ1-5, with 11 positions matching TRBD1. The sequenced sample was peripheral blood. CDR3 in DNA: TGTGCCTCCTCGGACAGGGGGCCTCTGACACAGCATTTT. Amino acids: CASSDRGPLTQHF.